Shown below are 17 T cell receptor beta chains from a single sample sequenced in a study of T cells after yellow fever vaccination. One entry per CDR3 protein results from TCRdb running MiXCR on the 5' RACE reads. The table has under 15,000 distinct CDR3 sequences, around 5.8% seen once; the top ten hold less than 0.95%. The material was PBMCs, either bulk or a sorted T-cell subset (CD4+, CD8+, memory, or dextramer-sorted; not recorded which), obtained on the day of the yellow fever booster vaccination. The receptors derive from a man aged 25-45 years who received the YFV17D yellow fever vaccine.

Ten or more counts support this clonotype. V usage is TRBV20-1 and J usage is TRBJ2-5; D not resolved. Between the trimmed V and J ends, which lost 4 bases and 5 bases, there was a span of 14 bases. This CDR3 spans 13 amino acids. CDR1 and CDR2 (germline): DFQATT, SNEGSKA (reference sequence). In nucleotides, the CDR3 is TGCAGTGCTAAGAGGTCCAACGGCGAGACCCAGTACTTC. Its translation is CSAKRSNGETQYF.

By share of the sample, this clonotype is medium-sized. The rearrangement uses TRBV5-1 and TRBJ2-2; D unresolved. This CDR3 spans 16 amino acids. Germline V gives CDR1 SGHRS, CDR2 YFSETQ. V lost 0 bases, J lost 4 bases, and 13 bases lay in between. CDR3 amino acids: CASSLGPGVFTGELFF. The CDR3 bases are TGCGCCAGCAGCTTGGGTCCCGGCGTATTCACCGGGGAGCTGTTTTTT.

Many counts were recorded for this clonotype. V is TRBV4-2 and J is TRBJ2-7; 7 bases map to TRBD2. CDR3 length: 16 amino acids. Germline loops: CDR1 LGHNA, CDR2 YNFKEQ. V shed 1 base, J shed 6 bases, and the junction held 12 bases outside the gene matches. The CDR3: CASSQVGTAGEVEQYF. CDR3 DNA sequence: TGTGCCAGCAGCCAAGTCGGTACCGCGGGAGAGGTCGAGCAGTACTTC.

This clonotype was observed at least ten times. The chain is built from TRBV19 and TRBJ2-1; D is perhaps TRBD1 (5 bases). CDR1 is LNHDA, CDR2 SQIVND, per germline (reference sequence). Trimming removed 4 bases at V and 0 bases at J, with 10 bases between. The CDR3 covers 15 residues. In nucleotides, the CDR3 is TGTGCCAGTAGTAGACAGTCGAGCTCCTACAATGAGCAGTTCTTC. Amino acid sequence: CASSRQSSSYNEQFF.

This clonotype was seen at least ten times. The chain recombines TRBV29-1 with TRBJ2-3; no clear D gene. V was cut by 5 bases and J by 2 bases, with 5 bases left in between. In germline, CDR1 is SQVTM, CDR2 ANQGSEA. The CDR3 runs 11 residues. The CDR3 DNA reads TGCAGCGTTAGGAACACAGATACGCAGTATTTT. As protein: CSVRNTDTQYF.

The chain employs TRBV20-1 and TRBJ2-1; 9 nucleotides line up with TRBD2. CDR1 DFQATT and CDR2 SNEGSKA come from the germline V gene (reference sequence). The J segment lost 7 bases and the V segment lost 7 bases, leaving 17 bases of the junction unmatched. The CDR3 has 16 amino acids. CDR3 sequence reads: CSVSGQAGGLWNEQFF. The CDR3, as DNA: TGCAGTGTCTCGGGACAAGCGGGAGGCCTCTGGAATGAGCAGTTCTTC.

Ten or more counts support this clonotype. The chain employs TRBV12-3 or TRBV12-4 and TRBJ1-1; TRBD1 aligns across 7 bases. This CDR3 comprises 13 residues. V gave up 8 bases and J gave up 4 bases; unmatched junction bases: 7. CDR3 loop: CASGTRGSTEAFF. DNA for the CDR3: TGTGCCAGCGGGACCAGGGGGAGCACTGAAGCTTTCTTT.

There are many counts of this clonotype. CDR3 nucleotide sequence: TGTGCCAGCAGTTCACAGGGTTTCTCCGGAAACACCATATATTTT. It codes for CASSSQGFSGNTIYF. The rearrangement joins TRBV12-3 or TRBV12-4 to TRBJ1-3, with D possibly being TRBD1 (6 bases). Trimming pared 4 bases from V and 4 bases from J, leaving 14 bases between. This CDR3 region has 15 residues.

By share, this clonotype ranks as medium-sized. The chain has TRBV30 and TRBJ2-1; D possibly corresponds to TRBD2 (5 bases). CDR3 size: 12 residues. From germline, CDR1 is GTSNPN and CDR2 SVGIG (reference sequence). V shed 1 base and J shed 13 bases, with 14 bases lying between them. This CDR3 reads CAWSGGSMRQFF. CDR3 DNA: TGTGCCTGGAGTGGCGGGTCAATGAGACAGTTCTTC.

This clonotype was detected many times. V and J are TRBV5-6 and TRBJ2-5, with a possible D match to TRBD1 (6 bases). This CDR3 has 15 amino acids. CDR1 and CDR2 (germline): SGHDT, YYEEEE. Deletions cut 6 bases from V and 1 base from J, with 16 bases between. In nucleotides, the CDR3 is TGTGCCAGCACCAATAACTTAGGGGGCCAAGAGACCCAGTACTTC. Protein: CASTNNLGGQETQYF.

This clonotype was seen ten or more times. The CDR3 sequence is CASSQDAGYGADTQYF. DNA of the CDR3: TGCGCCAGCAGCCAAGATGCAGGGTATGGGGCAGATACGCAGTATTTT. The V gene is TRBV4-3, the J gene TRBJ2-3; possibly TRBD1 for D (5 bases). The CDR3 extends over 16 amino acids. Germline V gene lookup returns CDR1 LGHNA and CDR2 YSLEER. V was clipped by 0 bases and J by 4 bases, with 14 bases between them.

There are many counts of this clonotype. The chain employs TRBV5-4 and TRBJ2-5; D is undetermined. The CDR3 consists of 12 residues. The germline gives CDR1 SGHNT, CDR2 YYREEE (reference sequence). Trimming cost V 4 bases and J 2 bases, with 6 bases left between them. The CDR3 DNA reads TGTGCCAGCAGCGAATTTCAAGAGACCCAGTACTTC. Translated, it gives CASSEFQETQYF.

This clonotype was counted at least ten times. The J gene is TRBJ2-7, the V gene TRBV7-2; D is unclear. CDR1 and CDR2 from the germline V gene are SGHTA and FQGNSA. The germline V and J ends were trimmed by 2 bases and 3 bases, with 2 bases remaining between them. This CDR3 spans 11 amino acids. The CDR3 nucleotides read TGTGCCAGCAGCTTAAGCTACGAGCAGTACTTC. Translation: CASSLSYEQYF.

In this sample, this clonotype turned up many times. This chain uses TRBV7-3 with TRBJ2-2; the D is unclear. Germline CDR1 reads SGHTA; CDR2 reads FQGTGA. Trimming pared 5 bases from V and 7 bases from J, leaving 8 bases between. This CDR3 is 12 amino acids long. The chain's CDR3 is CASSTYNGELFF. CDR3 DNA: TGTGCCAGCAGCACCTACAACGGGGAGCTGTTTTTT. Full variable domain (missing parts from reference TRBV7-3 and TRBJ2-2): GAGVSQTPSNKVTEKGKYVELRCDPISGHTALYWYRQSLGQGPEFLIYFQGTGAADDSGLPNDRFFAVRPEGSVSTLKIQRTERGDSAVYLCASSTYNGELFFGEGSRLTVL.

This clonotype is medium-sized in the sample. The rearrangement joins TRBV5-1 to TRBJ2-7; D is possibly TRBD1 (6 bases). This CDR3 has 14 amino acids. The V gene's germline CDR1 is SGHRS and CDR2 YFSETQ. The V end lost 1 base, the J end lost 1 base, and 9 bases lay between the germline ends. Written as DNA, the CDR3 is TGCGCCAGCAGCTTGCCCGACAGGTCCTACGAGCAGTACTTC. Amino acid sequence: CASSLPDRSYEQYF.

The chain employs TRBV6-2 or TRBV6-3 and TRBJ1-5; no definite D call. Germline CDR1 is MNHEY and CDR2 is SVGEGT. Trimming pared 6 bases from V and 2 bases from J, leaving 14 bases between. This CDR3 comprises 15 residues. The CDR3 is CASSRQLLGNQPQHF. CDR3 DNA: TGTGCCAGCAGCCGCCAATTGCTTGGCAATCAGCCCCAGCATTTT.

This clonotype has at least ten counts. The chain carries TRBV5-1 and TRBJ2-3, with unresolved D. The CDR3 runs to 14 residues. V lost 4 bases and J lost 2, with 11 bases in between. The germline V gene encodes CDR1 SGHRS and CDR2 YFSETQ. The CDR3 sequence: CASSLLDPTDTQYF. Here the CDR3 DNA reads TGCGCCAGCAGCCTCCTAGACCCCACAGATACGCAGTATTTT.